This T cell receptor beta chain stems from a study of shared clonotypes between healthy human individuals. Findings and limits, study-wide: A generally larger estimated richness was seen in naive subsets than in memory subsets.

A CD45RA-negative memory subset and a CD45RA+ naive subset were separated from the CD4+ cells. Original data processing: Without quality scores, immunoSEQ junctional reads could not be filtered like full-length reads. Profiling relied on immunoSEQ multiplex PCR, and the TCRdb table lists in-frame clones only, not all of them. For V, J and clone size, that table is used; D and trimming come from the DNA. The sample shows under 2,500,000 clones, more than 90% of them seen only once. The CDR3 runs to 12 residues. Germline CDR1 and CDR2: SGDLS and YYNGEE. V was pared by 4 bases and J by 7 bases, with 11 bases between. A word on this clone: Its target is not known.

The sequenced sample consisted of naive CD4+ T cells sorted from blood. The subset here: CD45RA+ positively selected. The sequence was collected from a man in his late teens or twenties in good health. V is TRBV9 and J is TRBJ1-1; D gene ambiguous. The CDR3 loop reads CASSTLRSEAFF. CDR3 DNA sequence: TGTGCCAGCAGCACCCTCAGGAGTGAAGCTTTCTTT.